A single sample is the source of the 13 T cell receptor beta chains below, sequenced in a study of T cell responses to AZD1222 COVID-19 vaccine. Using immunoSEQ multiplex PCR, the repertoire was profiled, and TCRdb retains in-frame clones only, with some absent. The data contain more than 95,000 clones, around 94% of them singletons. The input for sequencing was peripheral blood, taken on day 0 of AZD1222 vaccination. The receptors stem from an adult in good health.

V gene TRBV19 combines with J gene TRBJ2-7, with 8 bases aligning to TRBD1. CDR3 length: 17 amino acids. In germline, CDR1 is LNHDA, CDR2 SQIVND (reference sequence). Trimming removed 5 bases from V and 2 bases from J; junction bases left unmatched: 14. DNA of the CDR3: TGTGCCAGTAGTTCTCAACAGCAGGGGGCTGTCACCTACGAGCAGTACTTC. Its protein is CASSSQQQGAVTYEQYF. Filled out from reference TRBV19 and TRBJ2-7, the complete variable domain reads DGGITQSPKYLFRKEGQNVTLSCEQNLNHDAMYWYRQDPGQGLRLIYYSQIVNDFQKGDIAEGYSVSREKKESFPLTVTSAQKNPTAFYLCASSSQQQGAVTYEQYFGPGTRLTVT.

This chain uses TRBV20-1 with TRBJ1-2; D unresolved. The CDR3 runs to 8 residues. Per germline, CDR1 DFQATT and CDR2 SNEGSKA (reference sequence). The germline V and J ends were trimmed by 6 bases and 6 bases, with 2 bases remaining between them. The CDR3 DNA sequence: TGCAGTGCGGATGGCTACACCTTC. Translation gives CSADGYTF.

The rearrangement uses TRBV14 and TRBJ1-3; TRBD1 matches 9 bases. V shed 4 bases, J shed 2 bases, and the junction held 15 bases outside the gene matches. This CDR3 is 19 amino acids long. CDR1 and CDR2 (germline): SGHDN, FVKESK. CDR3 coding DNA: TGTGCCAGCAGCCCCACCTCCTGGGGGGACAGGGTGCCTGGAAACACCATATATTTT. Its translation is CASSPTSWGDRVPGNTIYF.

This chain connects TRBV24-1 to TRBJ1-2; 9 positions match TRBD1. Germline assignment: CDR1 KGHDR and CDR2 SFDVKD. V dropped 4 bases and J dropped 8; count of bases not matched to a gene: 7. This CDR3 spans 14 amino acids. CDR3 DNA sequence: TGTGCCACCAGTGACCCCGGGACAGGGAACGGCTACACCTTC. The encoded protein is CATSDPGTGNGYTF.

The J gene is TRBJ2-1, the V gene TRBV18; unclear D gene. The V gene lost 4 bases and the J gene lost 8 bases, with 9 bases spanning the gap. Per germline, CDR1 KGHSH and CDR2 LQKENI. The CDR3 consists of 12 residues. CDR3 sequence: CASSQIAHEQFF. CDR3 DNA sequence: TGTGCCAGCTCACAAATAGCACATGAGCAGTTCTTC.

This clone has a single count. J is TRBJ1-5 and V is TRBV5-1; D call uncertain. Germline V gene lookup returns CDR1 SGHRS and CDR2 YFSETQ. The CDR3 loop spans 15 amino acids. V dropped 3 bases and J dropped 3 bases, with 13 bases sitting between them. This CDR3 is CASSSAGWNNQPQHF. CDR3 nucleotide sequence: TGCGCCAGCAGCTCGGCAGGATGGAACAATCAGCCCCAGCATTTT.

The chain employs TRBV13 and TRBJ2-2; TRBD1 matches at 10 bases. V lost 7 bases to trimming and J lost 4 bases; unmatched junction nucleotides: 12. Germline values: CDR1 PRHDT, CDR2 FYEKMQ (reference sequence). This CDR3 spans 17 amino acids. CDR3 in amino acids: CASTSLRDRGITGELFF. CDR3 bases: TGTGCCAGCACCTCTCTAAGGGACAGGGGAATCACCGGGGAGCTGTTTTTT.

The chain links TRBV28 to TRBJ1-6, with 7 bases that match TRBD1. Germline V CDR1 and CDR2: MDHEN, SYDVKM. The trim removed 6 bases at V and 7 bases at J, leaving 9 bases unmatched. The CDR3 is made up of 15 amino acids. CDR3 coding DNA: TGTGCCAGCAGGGGGGAGACAGGGTTCAATTCACCCCTCCACTTT. Its translation: CASRGETGFNSPLHF.

CDR3 in DNA: TGTGCCAGCAGCCTTCTTCAGACAGCCCCCAATGGCTACACCTTC. Its translation: CASSLLQTAPNGYTF. This chain uses TRBV27 with TRBJ1-2, with a tentative D call TRBD1 (5 bases). This CDR3 is 15 amino acids long. V was cut by 6 bases and J by 6 bases, with 20 bases left in between. Germline loops: CDR1 MNHEY, CDR2 SMNVEV (reference sequence).

This chain joins TRBV27 and TRBJ2-7, with TRBD2 identical over 10 bases. V shed 3 bases, J shed 6 bases, and the junction held 5 bases outside the gene matches. The CDR3 loop spans 14 amino acids. The germline V gene encodes CDR1 MNHEY and CDR2 SMNVEV (reference sequence). The CDR3 DNA is TGTGCCAGCAGTTTTTCTAGCGGGAGTACCGAGCAGTACTTC. Protein: CASSFSSGSTEQYF.

The sample holds one count of this clone. The rearrangement uses TRBV7-9 and TRBJ2-7, with TRBD2 identical over 11 bases. With V trimmed by 5 bases and J by 2 bases, 5 bases remained unmatched. From germline, CDR1 is SEHNR and CDR2 FQNEAQ (reference sequence). The CDR3 loop spans 15 amino acids. The CDR3 here is CASSELAGETYEQYF. CDR3 DNA sequence: TGTGCCAGCAGCGAACTAGCGGGAGAAACCTACGAGCAGTACTTC.

V is TRBV2 and J is TRBJ1-1; D gene uncertain. CDR3 length: 12 residues. Germline CDR1 and CDR2: SNHLY and FYNNEI. Trimming stripped 4 bases from V and 11 bases from J, with 14 bases between. The CDR3 DNA follows: TGTGCCAGCAGTGTTAGAGACTCTGGGGCTTTCTTT. As protein: CASSVRDSGAFF. The variable domain in full, with the rest retrieved from reference TRBV2 and TRBJ1-1, is EPEVTQTPSHQVTQMGQEVILRCVPISNHLYFYWYRQILGQKVEFLVSFYNNEISEKSEIFDDQFSVERPDGSNFTLKIRSTKLEDSAMYFCASSVRDSGAFFGQGTRLTVV.

The chain recombines TRBV2 with TRBJ1-1, with a weak D call TRBD1 (6 bases). The germline V gene encodes CDR1 SNHLY and CDR2 FYNNEI. Trimming shortened V by 2 bases and J by 0 bases, and 13 bases separated the two germline ends. The CDR3 loop spans 16 amino acids. This CDR3 is CASSEQGLIMNTEAFF. The CDR3 DNA follows: TGTGCCAGCAGTGAACAGGGGTTGATCATGAACACTGAAGCTTTCTTT.